The source of this TCR beta chain is a study of response to subunit inactivated influenza vaccine. Broader study findings: Only a handful of new T cells, the authors suggested, are recruited with each seasonal influenza vaccination.

Germline values: CDR1 LGHDT, CDR2 YNNKEL (reference sequence). The CDR3 covers 15 residues. From the RT-PCR reads, TCRdb called clonotypes with MiXCR, one entry per CDR3 protein. The repertoire has some 500,000 distinct CDR3 sequences, approximately 16% of them found once; the top ten carry less than 4%. About this clonotype: What it binds is not known. One end of the junction is discordant with germline, which a read error may explain.

This clonotype originated in a man aged 45-69 years who received an inactivated influenza vaccine. The sequencing used CD4+ T cells sorted from PBMCs, collected around 25 months after vaccination. The V call is TRBV3-1, the J call TRBJ2-3; D not resolved. CDR3 sequence reads: CGSSPRLHPVDTQYF. The DNA of the CDR3 is TGTGGCAGCAGCCCAAGACTCCATCCGGTAGATACGCAGTATTTT.